This paragraph covers one T cell receptor beta chain sequence. These data originate in a study of blood T cell repertoires in COVID-19. Trimming took off 6 bases at V and 5 bases at J, with 16 bases between the two ends. This CDR3 contains 14 residues. Germline CDR1 is SNHLY and CDR2 is FYNNEI. Here immunoSEQ multiplex PCR was the method, and the copy in TCRdb shows in-frame clones only, minus some. The sample holds roughly 140,000 clones; approximately 88% are singletons and the top ten take roughly 28%. The source is a human donor in a cohort sampled during active COVID-19. Sequencing used peripheral blood. J is TRBJ1-1 and V is TRBV2; D is ambiguous. CDR3 coding DNA: TGTGCCAGCAGCGTAAAGTCTTGGAGGACTGAAGCTTTCTTT. It codes for CASSVKSWRTEAFF. Complete variable domain (other parts from reference TRBV2 and TRBJ1-1): EPEVTQTPSHQVTQMGQEVILRCVPISNHLYFYWYRQILGQKVEFLVSFYNNEISEKSEIFDDQFSVERPDGSNFTLKIRSTKLEDSAMYFCASSVKSWRTEAFFGQGTRLTVV.